This T cell receptor (beta chain) was identified during a study of T cell responses to AZD1222 COVID-19 vaccine (dated by TCRdb to the early 2020s). Background for the entire study: TCR sequencing was performed for over 230 trial participants, of whom about 200 were given two doses of AZD1222 and approximately 26 were given two doses of MenACWY control vaccine. Enrollment into the trials was organized by age into subgroups of 18-55, 56-69 and 70-plus years, and those subgroups contained roughly 150, 30 and 60 TCR-sequenced participants, respectively. Study-wide conclusions, independent of this receptor: Nearly half of unique spike-specific TCRs reportedly recognized epitopes outside regions mutated in the B.1.351 and B.1.1.7 variants. In the small 56-69-year group, the increase in depth fell short of significance, most likely because of low power. After two AZD1222 doses, both the breadth and the depth of spike-specific TCRs were significantly higher than at day 0 and than in MenACWY recipients. Only five or six AZD1222 recipients were SARS-CoV-2 seropositive at baseline, limiting conclusions about previously exposed vaccinees. Most participants were white British and females outnumbered males, and the authors suggested that clonal diversity may have been underestimated. No day 14 peak-response samples were available, so repertoires were characterized only after the peak T cell response. Vaccine-associated CD4 TCRs spanned the whole spike protein, with dominant responses in regions 160-218 and 743-854.

This clone was observed a few times. It has no known antigen specificity. Base qualities are not provided; no much larger clone lies one nucleotide away. V loses 9 bases at its end and J loses 6 bases; junction bases beyond the gene matches: 14. There are 15 amino acids in the CDR3, from cysteine to phenylalanine inclusive. Only CDR3 DNA remains: 45 bases, in frame from the first base. The germline V gene (reference sequence) sets CDR1 to LNHNV and CDR2 to YYDKDF. The CDR3 regions of human TCRbeta chains were analyzed by immunosequencing. The source study handled its data this way. TCRs in the repertoires were compared against a reference library of SARS-CoV-2-specific TCRs that had been generated with the MIRA antigen-specificity platform. Breadth meant the fraction of unique TCRs that were SARS-CoV-2-associated, whereas depth meant the fraction of total T cells that were SARS-CoV-2-associated. Using the MIRA data, every spike-specific TCR was mapped to the spike region that the TCR reacted to and assigned to either a CD4 or a CD8 class. Log10-transformed breadth and depth values were compared by one-way ANOVA with Sidak's multiple comparisons tests. TCRdb obtained this table from immuneACCESS and retained in-frame rearrangements with V and J assigned. These tables miss some clones; where compared with another copy, unresolved V genes account for less than half of the shortfall, and the remainder is unexplained. The V and J calls and clone size come from that table; D and trimming were worked out from the DNA. For this sample the table gives roughly 150,000 clones, of which approximately 90% were detected only once. The ten largest clones take up less than 1.5% of the sample.

Read against the paper, the sample's time point label means: about 28 days (+/-7) after the second vaccine dose. AZD1222 recipients whose second dose came at about 4 weeks and those whose second dose came at about 12 weeks were combined into one group, since spike-specific TCR depth and breadth did not differ between the two schedules. Vaccinee samples were obtained from the UK trials COV001 and COV002, which included a single-blind randomized controlled phase 2/3 trial of AZD1222 (ChAdOx1 nCoV-19) in healthy adults. Trial participant PBMC samples were collected at day 0 and day 28 after the second dose for TCRbeta chain sequencing.

The rearranged chain carries TRBV15 and TRBJ1-2; TRBD1 aligns with 9 central bases. This clonotype was sampled from an adult who received the AZD1222 COVID-19 vaccine. The sample was peripheral blood, taken 28 days after the second AZD1222 dose. The DNA sequence follows: TGTGCCACAGAACGAGGACAGGGGCTAGGGGATGGCTACACCTTC. Its amino acids are CATERGQGLGDGYTF.